Listed below are T cell receptor beta chains from one sample, sequenced in a study of Graves' ophthalmopathy and Graves' hyperthyroidism. TCRdb reprocessed the multiplex PCR reads with MiXCR, giving one entry per CDR3 protein. The sample includes about 480,000 distinct CDR3 sequences, 13% to 15% of them seen just once. The sequenced sample was blood. These TCRs come from a woman in her 30s with Graves' ophthalmopathy. Both conserved end residues are part of each CDR3. D genes are given only for firm matches. Clone size is shown for a subset of rows, as once, few, many or a class of expanded clone.

j_call	v_call	clone_size	d_call	cdr3_aa	cdr3_nt
TRBJ2-5	TRBV29-1	many	-	CSVGPHRETQYF	TGCAGCGTTGGCCCCCATAGGGAGACCCAGTACTTC
TRBJ1-5	TRBV6-5	many	-	CASSYSSDYQPQHF	TGTGCCAGCAGTTACTCGTCCGATTATCAGCCCCAGCATTTT
TRBJ1-5	TRBV6-5	-	-	CACSYRPDYQPQHF	TGTGCCTGCAGTTACCGGCCAGACTATCAGCCCCAGCATTTT
TRBJ1-6	TRBV6-1	-	-	CASSAEGDNSPLHF	TGTGCCAGCAGTGCGGAGGGGGATAATTCACCCCTCCACTTT
TRBJ1-5	TRBV10-1	many	-	CASSPPGIYRNQPQHF	TGCGCCAGCAGCCCCCCGGGCATTTATCGAAATCAGCCCCAGCATTTT
TRBJ2-7	TRBV27	many	-	CASSLLGSGYQYF	TGTGCCAGCAGTTTATTGGGGTCAGGTTATCAGTACTTC
TRBJ1-4	TRBV6-1	few	-	CASTPGGREKLFF	TGTGCCAGCACCCCGGGGGGCAGAGAAAAACTGTTTTTT
TRBJ1-1	TRBV29-1	many	-	CSVPRVGAEAFF	TGCAGCGTTCCCAGGGTAGGCGCTGAAGCTTTCTTT
TRBJ1-5	TRBV6-2/TRBV6-3	many	-	CASSHKQDSGQPQHF	TGTGCCAGCAGCCATAAGCAGGACAGCGGTCAGCCCCAGCATTTT
TRBJ2-5	TRBV20-1	many	TRBD2	CSASRAGGVETQYF	TGCAGTGCTAGCAGAGCGGGGGGAGTAGAGACCCAGTACTTC
TRBJ1-1	TRBV6-5	many	-	CASRLGNSNTEAFF	TGTGCCAGCAGATTAGGGAATTCGAACACTGAAGCTTTCTTT
TRBJ1-1	TRBV12-5	-	TRBD1	CASGNTGGTEAFF	TGTGCTAGTGGTAATACAGGGGGCACTGAAGCTTTCTTT
TRBJ1-1	TRBV12-3/TRBV12-4	many	-	CASSAGLMNTEAFF	TGTGCCAGCAGTGCGGGACTCATGAACACTGAAGCTTTCTTT
TRBJ1-2	TRBV20-1	many	-	CSAGSLSGRLVYGYTF	TGCAGTGCGGGATCCTTGTCTGGGAGGCTGGTCTATGGCTACACCTTC
TRBJ2-2	TRBV6-2/TRBV6-3	-	TRBD1	CAVKARGTGGYTGELFF	TGTGCCGTCAAGGCCCGTGGGACAGGGGGCTACACCGGGGAGCTGTTTTTT
TRBJ2-7	TRBV5-6	many	-	CASSHGLGTYEQYF	TGTGCCAGCAGCCACGGACTGGGTACCTACGAGCAGTACTTC
TRBJ2-5	TRBV12-3/TRBV12-4	many	-	CASSLAGRETQYF	TGCGCCAGCAGCTTGGCAGGGCGCGAGACCCAGTACTTC
TRBJ2-5	TRBV19	many	TRBD2	CASSIGGLGGETQYF	TGTGCCAGTAGTATAGGGGGACTCGGGGGGGAGACCCAGTACTTC
TRBJ1-6	TRBV9	many	-	CASSAGPKNSPLHF	TGTGCCAGCAGCGCAGGACCCAAGAATTCACCCCTCCACTTT
TRBJ1-5	TRBV10-3	many	TRBD1	CAISESRGTDQYSNQPQHF	TGTGCCATCAGTGAGTCGAGGGGGACAGATCAATATAGCAATCAGCCCCAGCATTTT
TRBJ2-7	TRBV11-1	few	TRBD1	CASSSIAGHRGYEQYF	TGTGCCAGCAGTAGTATAGCTGGGCACAGGGGTTACGAGCAGTACTTC
TRBJ1-2	TRBV30	many	-	CAWMGHSTGYTF	TGTGCCTGGATGGGACACTCTACCGGCTACACCTTC
TRBJ2-2	TRBV5-1	many	TRBD2	CASSFPSGPRELFF	TGCGCCAGCAGCTTCCCTAGCGGTCCCAGGGAGCTGTTTTTT
TRBJ2-7	TRBV16	many	-	CASSPGQGRSGEQYF	TGTGCCAGCAGCCCCGGGCAGGGCAGGAGTGGCGAGCAGTACTTC
TRBJ1-1	TRBV27	many	-	CAGSFSRFFGASEAFF	TGTGCCGGCAGTTTCAGTCGCTTTTTCGGCGCTTCTGAAGCTTTCTTT
TRBJ1-5	TRBV12-3/TRBV12-4	many	-	CASSLDINQPQHF	TGTGCCAGCAGCCTTGACATCAATCAGCCCCAGCATTTT
TRBJ1-2	TRBV15	many	-	CATSGHPGLDYGYTF	TGTGCCACCAGCGGCCATCCGGGACTGGACTATGGCTACACCTTC
TRBJ1-1	TRBV11-2	-	-	CASSSFTGPGEAFF	TGTGCCAGCAGCTCCTTTACAGGGCCCGGAGAAGCTTTCTTT
TRBJ1-1	TRBV20-1	-	-	CSASVRATEAFF	TGCAGTGCTAGCGTCCGGGCCACTGAAGCTTTCTTT
TRBJ2-2	TRBV11-2	many	-	CASSFRIRRGDGELFF	TGTGCCAGCAGCTTTCGCATCCGGCGCGGGGACGGGGAGCTGTTTTTT
TRBJ1-5	TRBV12-3/TRBV12-4	many	-	CASSLVAGDNQPQHF	TGTGCCAGCAGTTTAGTGGCAGGGGACAATCAGCCCCAGCATTTT
TRBJ1-2	TRBV12-3/TRBV12-4	few	-	CASSFSGVRGGYTF	TGTGCCAGCAGTTTTAGCGGGGTGCGTGGGGGCTACACCTTC
TRBJ1-1	TRBV12-3/TRBV12-4	many	-	CASSQLTQGAEAFF	TGTGCCAGCAGTCAACTCACTCAGGGAGCTGAAGCTTTCTTT